The source of this T cell receptor beta chain is a study of cytomegalovirus exposure and HLA in healthy donors. Repertoires were generated with immunoSEQ multiplex PCR, while TCRdb's copy carries only in-frame clones and drops some. The sample records 68,000 or so clones, roughly nine tenths being singletons. Overall study findings and caveats: The study listed about 150 cytomegalovirus-associated TCR beta chains. For cytomegalovirus status, the classifier reportedly gave diagnoses with high specificity and sensitivity.

About this clone: The target antigen is unknown.

Germline CDR1 is SGHDT and CDR2 is YYEEEE. The CDR3 is 16 residues long. V was clipped by 6 bases and J by 10 bases, with 26 bases between them. Sequenced input: PBMCs. The V call is TRBV5-6, the J call TRBJ1-3; weak D call: TRBD1 (6 bases). The TCR was taken from a young man in good health and CMV-seronegative. The CDR3 DNA is TGTGCCAGCACCTCTTGGGGGCCTGCTGCTGGGGGAACCATATATTTT. As protein: CASTSWGPAAGGTIYF.